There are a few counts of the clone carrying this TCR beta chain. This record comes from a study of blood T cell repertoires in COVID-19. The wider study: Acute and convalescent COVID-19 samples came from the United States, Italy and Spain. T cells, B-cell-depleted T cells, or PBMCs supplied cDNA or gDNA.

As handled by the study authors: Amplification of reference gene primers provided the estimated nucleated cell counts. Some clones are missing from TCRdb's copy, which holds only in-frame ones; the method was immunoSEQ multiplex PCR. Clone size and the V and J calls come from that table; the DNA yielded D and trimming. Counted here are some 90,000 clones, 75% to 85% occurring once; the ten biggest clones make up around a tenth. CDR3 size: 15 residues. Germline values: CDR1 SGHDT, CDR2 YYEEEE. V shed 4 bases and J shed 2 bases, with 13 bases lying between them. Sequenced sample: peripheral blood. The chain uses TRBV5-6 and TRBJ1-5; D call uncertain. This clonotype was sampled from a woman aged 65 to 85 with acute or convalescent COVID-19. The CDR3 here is CASSRISSGNQPQHF. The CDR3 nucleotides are TGTGCCAGCAGCCGAATCTCTAGTGGCAATCAGCCCCAGCATTTT. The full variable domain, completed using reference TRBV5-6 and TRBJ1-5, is DAGVTQSPTHLIKTRGQQVTLRCSPKSGHDTVSWYQQALGQGPQFIFQYYEEEERQRGNFPDRFSGHQFPNYSSELNVNALLLGDSALYLCASSRISSGNQPQHFGDGTRLSIL.